Below are 23 T cell receptor beta chains sequenced from a single sample in a study of blood T cell repertoires in COVID-19. The method was immunoSEQ multiplex PCR; TCRdb's version includes in-frame clones alone and lacks a portion of them. The repertoire holds some 150,000 clones, with roughly 84% as singletons. What was sequenced was PBMCs or T cells enriched from blood (not recorded which). The origin of the receptors is a human donor with acute COVID-19. The donor label of this sample is uncertain.

V usage is TRBV30 and J usage is TRBJ1-6, with D perhaps TRBD1 (6 bases). The germline CDR1 and CDR2 sequences are GTSNPN and SVGIG (reference sequence). The ends were cut back, 1 base at V and 7 bases at J, with 14 bases in the middle. This CDR3 is built from 15 residues. The CDR3 region is CAWSATTGPNSPLHF. The CDR3 bases are TGTGCCTGGAGTGCTACTACAGGGCCGAATTCACCCCTCCACTTT. Full variable domain (rest looked up from reference TRBV30 and TRBJ1-6): SQTIHQWPATLVQPVGSPLSLECTVEGTSNPNLYWYRQAAGRGLQLLFYSVGIGQISSEVPQNLSASRPQDRQFILSSKKLLLSDSGFYLCAWSATTGPNSPLHFGNGTRLTVT.

The V gene is TRBV3-1 (or the pseudogene TRBV3-2), the J gene TRBJ2-1, with TRBD2 identical over 12 bases. Germline CDR1 reads LGHDT; CDR2 reads YNNKEL (reference sequence). J gave up 5 bases and V 5 bases, and 4 bases lay outside the gene matches. CDR3 length equals 15 residues. CDR3 sequence: CASSSWTSGDNEQFF. The DNA for the CDR3 is TGTGCCAGCAGCTCCTGGACTAGCGGGGACAATGAGCAGTTCTTC.

The chain has TRBV7-3 and TRBJ2-2, with D possibly matching TRBD2 (6 bases). CDR3 length: 18 residues. Deletions cut 1 base from V and 4 bases from J, with 19 bases between. Germline V gene lookup returns CDR1 SGHTA and CDR2 FQGTGA. CDR3 sequence (DNA): TGTGCCAGCAGCTTAAGACCCTGGGACGGGGGTAGCACCGGGGAGCTGTTTTTT. Amino acid sequence: CASSLRPWDGGSTGELFF.

This clone was seen just once. V and J are TRBV5-1 and TRBJ1-6; weak D call: TRBD1 (5 bases). Per the germline V gene, CDR1 is SGHRS and CDR2 is YFSETQ. Between the trimmed V and J ends, which lost 0 bases and 10 bases, there was a span of 8 bases. The CDR3 covers 13 residues. The CDR3 protein is CASSLDGGSPLHF. The CDR3 DNA follows: TGCGCCAGCAGCTTGGACGGGGGATCACCCCTCCACTTT. Together with reference TRBV5-1 and TRBJ1-6, the CDR3 gives the full variable domain: KAGVTQTPRYLIKTRGQQVTLSCSPISGHRSVSWYQQTPGQGLQFLFEYFSETQRNKGNFPGRFSGRQFSNSRSEMNVSTLELGDSALYLCASSLDGGSPLHFGNGTRLTVT.

The chain couples TRBV27 to TRBJ1-5; 9 positions agree with TRBD1. V lost 5 bases, J lost 7 bases, and 6 bases stayed unmatched. CDR1 MNHEY and CDR2 SMNVEV come from the germline V gene (reference sequence). The CDR3 consists of 14 residues. The CDR3 DNA sequence: TGTGCCAGCAGTCCGCGACAGGGGGGGCAGCCCCAGCATTTT. Protein: CASSPRQGGQPQHF.

V gene TRBV6-8 combines with J gene TRBJ2-3, with D perhaps TRBD2 (5 bases). CDR1 and CDR2 (germline): MNHGY, SAAAGT. The CDR3 is 16 amino acids. Trimming cost V 6 bases and J 4 bases, with 20 bases left between them. The chain's CDR3 is CASSTPLAPLPDTQYF. CDR3 nucleotide sequence: TGTGCCAGCAGCACCCCTTTAGCGCCCCTGCCAGATACGCAGTATTTT.

The J gene is TRBJ1-1, the V gene TRBV3-1 (or the pseudogene TRBV3-2); 12 bases are a match to TRBD1. The CDR3 runs to 19 residues. Germline V gene lookup returns CDR1 LGHDT and CDR2 YNNKEL (reference sequence). V lost 0 bases, J lost 0 bases, and 8 bases stayed unmatched. The CDR3 DNA reads as TGTGCCAGCAGCCAAGATTACCGGGACAGGGGGCTGATGAACACTGAAGCTTTCTTT. Translated: CASSQDYRDRGLMNTEAFF.

V gene TRBV5-1 combines with J gene TRBJ1-5, with a tentative D call TRBD1 (5 bases). Germline V gene lookup returns CDR1 SGHRS and CDR2 YFSETQ. The ends were cut back, 0 bases at V and 4 bases at J, with 11 bases in the middle. The CDR3 contains 15 residues. The CDR3 loop reads CASSLADKINQPQHF. The CDR3 bases are TGCGCCAGCAGCTTGGCGGACAAAATAAATCAGCCCCAGCATTTT.

The chain carries TRBV6-2 or TRBV6-3 and TRBJ2-5; no clear D gene. Germline CDR1 MNHEY, CDR2 SVGEGT. Between the trimmed V and J ends, which lost 6 bases and 4 bases, there was a span of 6 bases. CDR3 length: 11 residues. The CDR3 reads CASSGGETQYF. The CDR3 DNA follows: TGTGCCAGCAGCGGCGGAGAGACCCAGTACTTC.

The chain recombines TRBV5-1 with TRBJ1-1; possible D gene TRBD1, 5 bases. V was cut by 6 bases and J by 5 bases, with 23 bases left in between. CDR1 is SGHRS, CDR2 YFSETQ, per germline. The CDR3 runs 16 residues. DNA for the CDR3: TGCGCCAGCATGAAGGCGGGACCCGAGGTCGTGACTGAAGCTTTCTTT. Residues: CASMKAGPEVVTEAFF.

The rearrangement uses TRBV3-1 (or the pseudogene TRBV3-2) and TRBJ1-1, with D hard to call. The CDR3 has 13 amino acids. Germline V gives CDR1 LGHDT, CDR2 YNNKEL (reference sequence). The V end was cut by 7 bases, the J end by 1 base, with 10 bases between. The CDR3 DNA reads as TGTGCCAGCACCTCGACACCGAACACTGAAGCTTTCTTT. Translating gives CASTSTPNTEAFF.

This clone is a singleton in its sample. This chain connects TRBV6-5 to TRBJ2-5, with 8 bases identical to TRBD1. The germline V gene has CDR1 MNHEY and CDR2 SVGAGI. CDR3 length equals 16 residues. The junction had 7 bases not matched to a gene; V was cut back by 2 bases and J by 2 bases. This CDR3 is CASSYPDRDMQETQYF. The CDR3 DNA follows: TGTGCCAGCAGTTACCCGGACAGGGATATGCAAGAGACCCAGTACTTC.

The chain is built from TRBV6-5 and TRBJ2-7; 9 positions match TRBD1. The J segment lost 1 base and the V segment lost 2 bases, leaving 3 bases of the junction unmatched. This CDR3 region has 15 residues. The V gene's germline CDR1 is MNHEY and CDR2 SVGAGI. CDR3 protein: CASSYAGTGSYEQYF. The CDR3 bases are TGTGCCAGCAGTTACGCCGGGACAGGGTCCTACGAGCAGTACTTC.

In this sample, this clone turned up once. The V gene is TRBV9, the J gene TRBJ1-4, with 10 positions matching TRBD1. CDR3 length: 17 residues. V was clipped by 0 bases and J by 6 bases; unmatched bases: 8. Germline V gene sequence: CDR1 SGDLS, CDR2 YYNGEE. The CDR3 nucleotides are TGTGCCAGCAGCGTAGCGGGCACCGGGACAGGGGATGAAAAACTGTTTTTT. Amino acids: CASSVAGTGTGDEKLFF.

V and J are TRBV24-1 and TRBJ2-1, with 13 bases aligning to TRBD2. After removal of 4 bases from V and 4 bases from J, the junction contained 0 bases not matched to a gene. The CDR3 contains 15 residues. Per the germline V gene, CDR1 is KGHDR and CDR2 is SFDVKD. CDR3 sequence (DNA): TGTGCCACCAGTGAACTAGCGGGGGGGTACAATGAGCAGTTCTTC. Translating gives CATSELAGGYNEQFF.

The CDR3: CASSIGVGEGYEQYF. The CDR3 DNA sequence: TGTGCCAGTAGTATAGGGGTAGGGGAAGGCTACGAGCAGTACTTC. The rearrangement links TRBV19 to TRBJ2-7; the D gene is possibly TRBD1 (5 bases). CDR3 size: 15 residues. Germline assignment: CDR1 LNHDA and CDR2 SQIVND (reference sequence). The V gene lost 1 base and the J gene lost 3 bases, with 13 bases spanning the gap.

For the CDR3, the DNA is TGTGCCTGGAGTGAAGCCCTTCGGGAGCCCCAGCATTTT. Protein sequence: CAWSEALREPQHF. The genes are TRBV30 and TRBJ1-5; D ambiguous. The germline V gene encodes CDR1 GTSNPN and CDR2 SVGIG (reference sequence). This CDR3 has 13 residues. Trimming left V 1 base short and J 8 bases short, with 12 bases between.

The chain is built from TRBV11-1 and TRBJ1-1; possibly TRBD1 for D (5 bases). CDR3 size: 13 residues. CDR1 and CDR2 (germline): SGHAT, FQDESV (reference sequence). V lost 4 bases, J lost 1 base, and 7 bases lay in between. Written as DNA, the CDR3 is TGTGCCAGCAGCTCTCAGGGGAACACTGAAGCTTTCTTT. Its protein product is CASSSQGNTEAFF.

The V and J genes are TRBV29-1 and TRBJ1-6, with TRBD1 matching 10 bases. CDR3 length: 13 amino acids. The V gene's germline CDR1 is SQVTM and CDR2 ANQGSEA. Trimming cost V 6 bases and J 7 bases; bases outside gene matches: 3. The CDR3, as DNA: TGCAGCGTGGGACAGGGGTCAAATTCACCCCTCCACTTT. Translated, it gives CSVGQGSNSPLHF.

The V gene is TRBV7-6, the J gene TRBJ2-3, with a tentative D call TRBD2 (5 bases). CDR3 length: 17 amino acids. V was trimmed by 4 bases and J by 6 bases, leaving 23 bases between them. The germline V gene encodes CDR1 SGHVS and CDR2 FNYEAQ. The chain's CDR3 is CASSYTWTFPPADTQYF. CDR3 bases: TGTGCCAGCAGCTACACCTGGACTTTCCCCCCCGCGGATACGCAGTATTTT.

V gene TRBV4-2 combines with J gene TRBJ2-5; 8 bases agree with TRBD2. Germline CDR1 LGHNA, CDR2 YNFKEQ. This CDR3 contains 16 residues. The V gene end was trimmed by 4 bases and the J gene end by 3 bases; junction bases not matched to a gene: 10. The CDR3 DNA reads as TGTGCCAGCAGCCCCTGGGGAGCGGGGGTTAAAGAGACCCAGTACTTC. Its protein product is CASSPWGAGVKETQYF.

This clone showed up just once. V and J are TRBV5-4 and TRBJ2-7; 9 bases align to TRBD1. The germline gives CDR1 SGHNT, CDR2 YYREEE (reference sequence). This CDR3 region has 17 residues. Trimming cost V 3 bases and J 7 bases; bases outside gene matches: 17. The CDR3 protein is CASSYDRGVPTSGEQYF. CDR3 sequence (DNA): TGTGCCAGCAGCTACGACAGGGGGGTACCTACATCGGGTGAGCAGTACTTC.

The rearrangement joins TRBV12-5 to TRBJ1-1; 7 bases align to TRBD1. The germline CDR1 and CDR2 sequences are LGHNT and FRNRAP. The CDR3 has 13 amino acids. V was clipped by 6 bases and J by 4 bases; unmatched bases: 5. The CDR3 is CASGTGDATEAFF. In DNA form, the CDR3 reads TGTGCTAGTGGAACAGGGGATGCCACTGAAGCTTTCTTT.